This T cell receptor beta chain came from a study of beta chain features in type 1 diabetes (dated by TCRdb to 2017 to 2018). Study-wide context: No differences in mean age, gender distribution, total cell number or subset yield were found between patients and healthy donors. Regulatory and stem cell-like memory subsets were isolated from only 8 patients and roughly 8 healthy donors, whereas naive and central memory subsets came from all 28 donors. In the study, TCRB repertoires of sorted circulating CD4+ T cell subsets from recently diagnosed type 1 diabetes patients were compared with those of matched healthy donors. A total of roughly 98,000,000 sorted cells were examined across all samples, and RNA yield correlated strongly with the number of cells per subset.

In its sample, this clone was seen a few times. No cognate antigen has been identified for it. No base quality information exists; no much larger clone differs at one position. This same CDR3 is encoded by further DNA sequences in the sample. Including the terminal cysteine and phenylalanine, the CDR3 comprises 13 residues. Just the 39-base CDR3 DNA is kept, in frame starting at base 1. At the junction V is shortened by 8 bases and J by 4 bases; bases outside the gene matches: 1. Sequences MNHEY (CDR1) and SVGAGI (CDR2) are obtained from the germline V gene. The High Capacity cDNA Reverse Transcription Kit was used to reverse transcribe all of the isolated RNA, meaning that expressed TCRB transcripts were what got sequenced. Naive, central memory and regulatory T cell samples underwent deep immunoSEQ sequencing, averaging around 3.7 million total reads per sample. Sorted cells were lysed in RLT buffer, and RNA was extracted using DNase-treated RNeasy Micro or Mini kits according to cell number. To prevent cross-contamination, each cell subset was processed individually, whereas patient and healthy donor samples were processed jointly. TCRB sequences were amplified from cDNA with the immunoSEQ multiplex PCR, producing 87-bp fragments spanning the CDR3 region. Sequencing of the amplicons was performed on the Illumina HiSeq platform. Per the original workflow: Synthetic template baselines were used to correct PCR bias computationally, reads within Hamming distance 2 were collapsed together, and singletons that could not be merged were discarded. Reads were aligned against IMGT so that V, D and J genes, CDR3 length and insertions or deletions at six rearrangement sites could be assigned. Within each subset, clonotype counts were normalized to sorted cell number, and only after that were true diversity and Gini coefficients computed with the tcR R package. Repertoire sharing was quantified using the overlap coefficient calculated on TCRB nucleotide sequences. TCRdb re-hosts the immuneACCESS table, in-frame sequences only. Its copies lack some clones; in the studies checked, an unresolved V gene accounts for under half of them, and the cause for the rest is not known. From that table come the V and J calls and clone size; the DNA was used to work out D and trimming. The sample table contains about 390,000 clones; only one count was recorded for over 8.5% of them. Clones ranked in the top ten supply about 0.6% of the sample.

General study outcomes and caveats: At VDJ recombination sites, type 1 diabetes patients had fewer insertions and more deleted nucleotides, which implies abnormalities in thymic rearrangement. PCR might favor shorter templates, but patient and control samples were amplified and corrected together, so any skew would affect both groups equally. Type 1 diabetes patients showed a moderate but significant shortening of TCRB CDR3 length in all four CD4+ subsets. Because small numbers of individuals were included in the HLA sub-analyses, any influence of HLA type on TCRB rearrangement was left unresolved. Sequencing cDNA rather than genomic DNA could over-represent highly expressing activated cells, although activation and CD3 levels did not differ between groups. Naive, central memory and regulatory TCRB repertoires appeared to be more alike among patients than among healthy donors.

From each donor, a single peripheral blood sample of around 0.12 L on average was drawn into heparinised tubes. A BD FACSAria II and a panel including CD45RO, CCR7, CD25, CD127, CD95 and CD27 were used to sort naive, central memory, regulatory and stem cell-like memory CD4+ T cells. Every sorted population had a purity above 95%. PBMCs were isolated right away by Lymphoprep density gradient centrifugation and were stained directly, without culture. Samples were stained and sorted in pairs, with one healthy donor and one patient per experiment, so that batch effects were minimized. The receptor's source is a man aged 25-45 years with type 1 diabetes. The chain uses TRBV6-5 and TRBJ1-5, with 11 bases aligning to TRBD1. Input material: central memory CD4+ T cells from blood. The nucleotides read TGTGCCAGCCGGGACAGGGGGAATCAGCCCCAGCATTTT. It specifies CASRDRGNQPQHF.